A selection of T cell receptor beta chains follows, all from one sample in a study of blood T cells in healthy people across ages. Using its own MiXCR run on the 5' RACE reads, TCRdb lists one record per CDR3 protein. The sample shows approximately 800,000 distinct CDR3 sequences, more than 55% of them seen only once. Sequencing input: blood. The receptor source for this set is a man between 35 and 55 years old in good health. Each CDR3 is given with its conserved first and last residue. The order of the fields is D gene, J gene, clone size, V gene, CDR3 protein, CDR3 DNA. D genes are given only for firm matches. Not all rows give a size; the values are once, few, many and, for expanded clones, a class.

>-|TRBJ1-1|-|TRBV4-3
CASSQGGDMNTEAFF
TGCGCCAGCAGCCAAGGTGGGGATATGAACACTGAAGCTTTCTTT
>-|TRBJ2-1|-|TRBV10-3
CAVRTLGDEQFF
TGTGCCGTAAGGACCCTTGGGGATGAGCAGTTCTTC
>TRBD1|TRBJ2-1|few|TRBV29-1
CSAGGGQGAGNEQFF
TGCAGCGCCGGGGGGGGACAGGGGGCCGGCAATGAGCAGTTCTTC
>TRBD1|TRBJ2-7|few|TRBV28
CASRNSGTGAYEQYF
TGTGCCAGCAGAAACTCCGGGACAGGGGCCTACGAGCAGTACTTC
>TRBD2|TRBJ2-7|few|TRBV28
CASSSPGLAGTYEQYF
TGTGCCAGCAGTTCTCCTGGACTAGCGGGGACCTACGAGCAGTACTTC
>-|TRBJ1-5|-|TRBV5-6
CASSSGNLNQPQHF
TGTGCCAGCAGCTCTGGGAATCTCAATCAGCCCCAGCATTTT
>-|TRBJ2-6|few|TRBV18
CASSSLDSGANVLTF
TGTGCCAGCTCATCCCTTGACTCTGGGGCCAACGTCCTGACTTTC
>TRBD1|TRBJ2-5|-|TRBV29-1
CSASGQGMETQYF
TGCAGCGCCTCTGGACAGGGGATGGAGACCCAGTACTTC
>-|TRBJ2-1|-|TRBV7-8
CASSFPSPGNEQFF
TGTGCCAGCAGCTTCCCGTCCCCAGGGAATGAGCAGTTCTTC
>-|TRBJ1-1|once|TRBV7-9
CASSPTGRILGAFF
TGTGCCAGCAGCCCCACAGGGCGTATTCTTGGAGCTTTCTTT
>-|TRBJ2-1|few|TRBV20-1
CSARDSQRMTQVDEQFF
TGCAGTGCTAGAGATTCCCAAAGGATGACTCAAGTGGATGAGCAGTTCTTC
>-|TRBJ2-3|-|TRBV20-1
CSATEEGRDTQYF
TGCAGTGCAACAGAGGAGGGGAGAGATACGCAGTATTTT
>TRBD2|TRBJ2-5|-|TRBV28
CASRKSSGGAETQYF
TGTGCCAGCAGAAAATCTAGCGGGGGAGCAGAGACCCAGTACTTC
>-|TRBJ2-1|-|TRBV27
CASSLSPPRGPRGPSYNEQFF
TGTGCCAGCAGTCTAAGCCCTCCCCGGGGGCCAAGAGGACCCTCCTACAATGAGCAGTTCTTC
>-|TRBJ2-2|few|TRBV5-1
CASSLAPGAERTGELFF
TGCGCCAGCAGCTTGGCCCCTGGGGCGGAAAGAACCGGGGAGCTGTTTTTT
>-|TRBJ2-1|few|TRBV7-2
CASRTRTSFYNEQFF
TGTGCCAGCAGAACTAGGACAAGTTTCTACAATGAGCAGTTCTTC
>-|TRBJ2-7|few|TRBV2
CASTGTSSYNEQYF
TGTGCCAGCACAGGTACAAGCTCCTACAATGAGCAGTACTTC
>TRBD2|TRBJ2-5|many|TRBV28
CASSFLFLAGGKETQYF
TGTGCCAGCAGTTTTCTCTTTTTAGCGGGGGGCAAAGAGACCCAGTACTTC
>-|TRBJ2-7|-|TRBV7-2
CASSLSRAGSYEQYF
TGTGCCAGCAGCTTGTCGCGGGCGGGGTCCTACGAGCAGTACTTC
>-|TRBJ2-2|-|TRBV20-1
CSARDSGDTGELFF
TGCAGTGCTAGAGATTCGGGGGACACCGGGGAGCTGTTTTTT
>-|TRBJ2-7|-|TRBV21-1
CASSKNEPRQTYEQYF
TGTGCCAGCAGCAAAAATGAGCCGCGCCAGACCTACGAGCAGTACTTC
>-|TRBJ2-1|many|TRBV18
CASSLRENEQFF
TGTGCCAGCTCACTCAGAGAGAATGAGCAGTTCTTC
>-|TRBJ2-7|-|TRBV20-1
CSAPPPASPYEQYF
TGCAGTGCTCCCCCCCCGGCAAGTCCCTACGAGCAGTACTTC